Shown below are 26 T cell receptor beta chains from a single sample sequenced in a study of T cells in Graves' hyperthyroidism and ophthalmopathy. Authors of the study amplified TCR beta CDR3 regions from RNA transcripts. A first-round RT-PCR of the TCR CDR3 used the HTBI primer set. TCRdb redid the calling of the multiplex PCR reads with MiXCR, one entry per CDR3 protein. The profile shows roughly 260,000 distinct CDR3 sequences, approximately 14% of them singletons. Sequencing was performed on blood. The origin of the receptors is a middle-aged woman with Graves' hyperthyroidism that later progressed to Graves' ophthalmopathy.

In regard to this clonotype: This clone may be a read error of a much larger clone one base away. This chain uses TRBV3-1 with TRBJ2-5, with 8 bases lining up with TRBD2. The germline V gene encodes CDR1 LGHDT and CDR2 YNNKEL (reference sequence). The length of the CDR3 is 16 residues. CDR3 loop: CSSSHDRTSSQETQYF. The CDR3 DNA reads as TGTTCCAGCAGCCACGACAGGACTAGCTCGCAGGAGACCCAGTACTTC.

This clonotype has a count of ten or more. The V call is TRBV20-1, the J call TRBJ2-2; 8 nucleotides match TRBD1. This CDR3 has 16 amino acids. With 0 bases clipped from V and 4 bases from J, the junction kept 7 bases outside the gene matches. CDR1 and CDR2 from the germline V gene are DFQATT and SNEGSKA (reference sequence). The CDR3 loop is CSARDFSGGVTGELFF. The CDR3 coding sequence is TGCAGTGCTAGAGATTTCTCAGGGGGCGTCACCGGGGAGCTGTTTTTT.

This clonotype was seen ten or more times. The chain employs TRBV27 and TRBJ2-1; D call uncertain. This CDR3 comprises 14 residues. V shed 0 bases and J shed 4 bases, with 7 bases lying between them. Germline V gene sequence: CDR1 MNHEY, CDR2 SMNVEV (reference sequence). The CDR3 DNA reads TGTGCCAGCAGTTTATCGCCCTATTACAATGAGCAGTTCTTC. This codes for CASSLSPYYNEQFF.

The CDR3 region is CASSLSSWVQFSEQFF. The CDR3 DNA reads TGCGCCAGCAGCTTGTCCTCCTGGGTTCAATTCAGTGAGCAGTTCTTC. V and J are TRBV5-1 and TRBJ2-1, with no clear D. Trimming cost V 1 base and J 9 bases, with 20 bases left between them. Germline-derived CDR1 and CDR2 are SGHRS and YFSETQ. The CDR3 loop spans 16 amino acids. Variable domain in full (rest from reference TRBV5-1 and TRBJ2-1): KAGVTQTPRYLIKTRGQQVTLSCSPISGHRSVSWYQQTPGQGLQFLFEYFSETQRNKGNFPGRFSGRQFSNSRSEMNVSTLELGDSALYLCASSLSSWVQFSEQFFGPGTRLTVL.

Only one count was recorded for this clonotype. The chain joins TRBV11-1 to TRBJ1-6; TRBD1 aligns across 7 bases. Germline V gene sequence: CDR1 SGHAT, CDR2 FQDESV (reference sequence). V gave up 3 bases and J gave up 1 base; unmatched junction bases: 0. The CDR3 runs 15 residues. CDR3 sequence reads: CASSLGQSYNSPLHF. The CDR3 nucleotides read TGTGCCAGCAGCTTGGGACAGTCCTATAATTCACCCCTCCACTTT.

This clonotype was recorded many times. The chain combines TRBV9 with TRBJ2-7, with a tentative D call TRBD2 (5 bases). The CDR3 is made up of 13 amino acids. Trimming left V 4 bases short and J 4 bases short, with 12 bases between. Germline assignment: CDR1 SGDLS and CDR2 YYNGEE. The CDR3 protein is CASSPAGVYEQYF. The CDR3 DNA sequence: TGTGCCAGCAGCCCGGCGGGCGTTTACGAGCAGTACTTC.

This clonotype showed up just a few times. The V gene is TRBV25-1, the J gene TRBJ2-3, with TRBD2 identical over 8 bases. After removal of 1 base from V and 0 bases from J, the junction contained 3 bases not matched to a gene. This CDR3 spans 16 amino acids. From germline, CDR1 is MGHDK and CDR2 SYGVNS. The CDR3 sequence: CASSEWASGSTDTQYF. In DNA form, the CDR3 reads TGTGCCAGCAGTGAATGGGCTAGCGGGAGCACAGATACGCAGTATTTT. The full variable domain, in which reference TRBV25-1 and TRBJ2-3 provide the parts outside the CDR3, is EADIYQTPRYLVIGTGKKITLECSQTMGHDKMYWYQQDPGMELHLIHYSYGVNSTEKGDLSSESTVSRIRTEHFPLTLESARPSHTSQYLCASSEWASGSTDTQYFGPGTRLTVL.

With regard to this clonotype: A much more abundant neighbour one base away suggests this may be a read error. V usage is TRBV12-3 or TRBV12-4 and J usage is TRBJ2-1; D ambiguous. V gave up 0 bases and J gave up 6 bases, with 12 bases separating them. The CDR3 is 15 residues long. CDR3 DNA: TGTGCCAGCAGTTTAGCGGGCAGCTCGCCCAATGAGCAGTTCTTC. Its protein product is CASSLAGSSPNEQFF.

About this clonotype: The junction departs from the called germline gene at one end, perhaps through a read error. The chain joins TRBV20-1 to TRBJ2-4; 8 nucleotides line up with TRBD2. The CDR3 consists of 12 residues. The germline CDR1 and CDR2 sequences are DFQATT and SNEGSKA (reference sequence). CDR3 sequence (DNA): TGCAGTGCTAGAGAAGGTGCTAGCGGGTGTAACTTC. Translated, it gives CSAREGASGCNF.

This clonotype was recorded at least ten times. The chain combines TRBV18 with TRBJ1-1; 8 positions match TRBD1. The CDR3 consists of 17 residues. The ends lost 0 bases at V and 5 bases at J; junction bases unmatched: 11. The germline V gene encodes CDR1 KGHSH and CDR2 LQKENI. CDR3 bases: TGTGCCAGCTCACCACCGCTCAGGGGGCGCGTAAGGACTGAAGCTTTCTTT. Encoded protein: CASSPPLRGRVRTEAFF.

Worth noting for this clonotype: One end of the junction does not line up with germline, which may come from a read error. J is TRBJ2-2 and V is TRBV7-9, with D tentatively TRBD2 (5 bases). Germline CDR1 SEHNR, CDR2 FQNEAQ (reference sequence). The CDR3 extends over 14 amino acids. The CDR3 DNA follows: TGCGCCAGCAGACGAGGGACGAACACCGGGGAGCTGTTTTTT. Its protein is CASRRGTNTGELFF.

This clonotype was counted between two and nine times. The chain links TRBV20-1 to TRBJ1-1, with D possibly matching TRBD1 (5 bases). V was clipped by 1 base and J by 7 bases, with 13 bases between them. CDR1 DFQATT and CDR2 SNEGSKA come from the germline V gene (reference sequence). The CDR3 consists of 13 residues. The CDR3 bases are TGCAGTGCTAGAGGGGGCTCGGACAATGAAGCTTTCTTT. This sequence encodes CSARGGSDNEAFF.

This clonotype was seen repeatedly, ten times or more. This sequence joins TRBV2 and TRBJ1-3, with 8 bases aligning to TRBD1. The V gene end was trimmed by 6 bases and the J gene end by 4 bases; junction bases not matched to a gene: 5. Germline values: CDR1 SNHLY, CDR2 FYNNEI. The CDR3 totals 14 residues. The CDR3 spells CASRDRGGGNTIYF. The CDR3 region has the DNA TGTGCCAGCAGAGACAGGGGAGGAGGAAACACCATATATTTT.

This clonotype was found many times. V usage is TRBV5-8 and J usage is TRBJ2-1; TRBD2 might be the D (6 bases). This CDR3 has 15 amino acids. Trimming cost V 0 bases and J 8 bases, with 15 bases left between them. CDR1 and CDR2 from the germline V gene are SGHTS and YDEGEE. The CDR3 nucleotides read TGTGCCAGCAGCTTGGATCTAGCCCCGGGGGATGAGCAGTTCTTC. Amino acid sequence: CASSLDLAPGDEQFF.

The rearrangement joins TRBV20-1 to TRBJ2-7; TRBD1 is a possible D gene (5 bases). V lost 3 bases, J lost 2 bases, and 11 bases lay in between. In germline, CDR1 is DFQATT, CDR2 SNEGSKA (reference sequence). This CDR3 spans 13 amino acids. CDR3 protein: CSASSGFTYEQYF. The CDR3, as DNA: TGCAGTGCTAGCTCAGGGTTTACCTACGAGCAGTACTTC.

This chain uses TRBV20-1 with TRBJ2-3, with 8 bases fitting TRBD1. Germline V gives CDR1 DFQATT, CDR2 SNEGSKA (reference sequence). The CDR3 is made up of 15 amino acids. The V and J ends lost 5 bases and 4 bases, in that order; junction bases with no gene match: 11. This CDR3 is CSAPRAGGGSDTQYF. For the CDR3, the DNA is TGCAGTGCTCCAAGGGCAGGGGGCGGCTCAGATACGCAGTATTTT.

This chain connects TRBV28 to TRBJ2-7, with TRBD2 matching over 14 bases. V shed 4 bases, J shed 4 bases, and the junction held 18 bases outside the gene matches. CDR1 is MDHEN and CDR2 is SYDVKM in the germline V gene. The CDR3 sequence is 20 residues long. The chain's CDR3 is CASSYGWGTSGRSVWYEQYF. CDR3 in DNA: TGTGCCAGCAGTTACGGATGGGGGACTAGCGGGAGATCTGTGTGGTACGAGCAGTACTTC.

This clonotype was found once. The chain has TRBV10-1 and TRBJ2-3; 9 bases align to TRBD1. Germline assignment: CDR1 WNHNN and CDR2 SYGVQD (reference sequence). This CDR3 has 12 amino acids. J lost 4 bases, V lost 9 bases, and 2 bases had no gene match. The CDR3 here is CASRQGADTQYF. Written as DNA, the CDR3 is TGCGCCAGTAGACAGGGGGCAGATACGCAGTATTTT.

This clonotype has at least ten counts. This sequence joins TRBV20-1 and TRBJ2-3, with TRBD1 matching over 8 bases. The CDR3 has 15 amino acids. The germline V gene has CDR1 DFQATT and CDR2 SNEGSKA (reference sequence). With 3 bases clipped from V and 5 bases from J, the junction kept 10 bases outside the gene matches. In nucleotides, the CDR3 is TGCAGTGCTAGCTCTCCGGGACAGGCAGTAGATACGCAGTATTTT. This translates into CSASSPGQAVDTQYF.

This clonotype has only a few counts. The chain is built from TRBV28 and TRBJ2-1; 14 nucleotides align to TRBD2. Germline V gene sequence: CDR1 MDHEN, CDR2 SYDVKM. The CDR3 contains 17 residues. J lost 3 bases, V lost 5 bases, and 6 bases had no gene match. The CDR3, as DNA: TGTGCCAGCAGTCCAATCGGACTAGCGGGAGGCTACAATGAGCAGTTCTTC. It specifies CASSPIGLAGGYNEQFF.

There are many counts of this clonotype. The chain joins TRBV11-3 to TRBJ2-5; 10 bases line up with TRBD1. Germline CDR1 and CDR2: SGHNT and YENEEA. V lost 0 bases and J lost 6; bases outside the gene matches: 10. This CDR3 comprises 17 residues. Here the CDR3 reads CASSLEVPDRGRQTQYF. The DNA for the CDR3 is TGTGCCAGCAGCTTAGAGGTTCCGGACAGGGGGAGGCAGACCCAGTACTTC.

This clonotype was observed many times. This chain uses TRBV27 with TRBJ2-1; perhaps TRBD2 as D (7 bases). The CDR3 is 13 amino acids. Germline V gives CDR1 MNHEY, CDR2 SMNVEV (reference sequence). The germline V and J ends were trimmed by 3 bases and 15 bases, with 18 bases remaining between them. The CDR3 loop reads CASSFVVRGGLFF. The CDR3 DNA is TGTGCCAGCAGTTTTGTGGTTAGGGGGGGATTGTTCTTC.

The sample holds many counts of this clonotype. V gene TRBV13 combines with J gene TRBJ2-7; 12 positions match TRBD2. The V and J ends lost 5 bases and 7 bases, in that order; junction bases with no gene match: 12. The germline V gene encodes CDR1 PRHDT and CDR2 FYEKMQ (reference sequence). The CDR3 has 16 amino acids. This chain's CDR3 is CASSQGTSGYVCEQYF. The CDR3 coding sequence is TGTGCCAGCAGCCAGGGGACTAGCGGGTACGTATGTGAGCAGTACTTC.

Regarding this clonotype: This may come from a read error, since a much larger clone is one base off. The J gene is TRBJ2-7, the V gene TRBV27; possible D gene TRBD1, 5 bases. The CDR3 has 14 amino acids. Germline CDR1 MNHEY, CDR2 SMNVEV (reference sequence). The CDR3 here is CASSLSAGNYGQYF. The CDR3 DNA sequence: TGTGCCAGCAGTTTATCAGCAGGGAACTACGGGCAGTACTTC.

This clonotype was counted at least ten times. V and J are TRBV24-1 and TRBJ2-2; D is undetermined. This CDR3 region has 14 residues. Between the trimmed V and J ends, which lost 7 bases and 3 bases, there was a span of 11 bases. Germline V gene sequence: CDR1 KGHDR, CDR2 SFDVKD. As DNA, the CDR3 is TGTGCCACCAGAGAACAAAGAGACACCGGGGAGCTGTTTTTT. This codes for CATREQRDTGELFF.

This clonotype has ten or more counts. V and J are TRBV20-1 and TRBJ2-5; 12 bases map to TRBD1. Germline lookup yields CDR1 DFQATT and CDR2 SNEGSKA (reference sequence). Trimming took 1 base from V and 6 from J; bases not matched to a gene: 6. The CDR3 consists of 15 residues. CDR3 amino acids: CSARVGTGGGKTQYF. CDR3 nucleotides: TGCAGTGCTAGAGTAGGGACAGGGGGCGGAAAGACCCAGTACTTC.